This is a list of T cell receptor beta chains from one sample in a study of beta chain features in type 1 diabetes. Sequencing used immunoSEQ multiplex PCR; TCRdb keeps in-frame clones, though not all of them. The sample holds 95,000 to 150,000 clones, over 15% seen once. The specimen was central memory CD4+ T cells from blood. Receptor source: a man between 25 and 39 years old with type 1 diabetes. The CDR3 runs from the conserved cysteine through the conserved F or W. A D gene is named only where the DNA matches it firmly. Size tells how often a clone was seen (once, few, many) or the class of an expanded clone, and some rows leave it out.

>NA|TRBV5-4|TRBJ2-7|few
CASSLGGSRTYEQYF
TGTGCCAGCAGCTTGGGAGGAAGTAGGACCTACGAGCAGTACTTC
>NA|TRBV29-1|TRBJ2-7|NA
CSVELDPTDF
TGCAGCGTTGAACTGGATCCGACGGACTTC
>NA|TRBV4-3|TRBJ1-2|few
CASSQDLGARGYTF
TGCGCCAGCAGCCAAGATCTCGGGGCGCGCGGCTACACCTTC
>TRBD2|TRBV7-2|TRBJ2-3|many
CASSSRTSGVTQYF
TGTGCCAGCAGCTCACGGACTAGCGGGGTAACGCAGTATTTT
>NA|TRBV27|TRBJ2-1|few
CASSLGRAMGEQFF
TGTGCCAGCAGCCTGGGACGTGCGATGGGTGAGCAGTTCTTC
>TRBD1|TRBV7-2|TRBJ2-7|NA
CASSSDRGTREQYF
TGTGCCAGCAGCTCCGACAGGGGTACACGCGAGCAGTACTTC
>TRBD1|TRBV30|TRBJ2-3|few
CAWSAKGAKDTQYF
TGTGCCTGGAGCGCCAAGGGGGCAAAAGATACGCAGTATTTT
>NA|TRBV18|TRBJ2-5|few
CASSGGETQYF
TGTGCCAGCTCTGGAGGGGAGACCCAGTACTTC
>TRBD1|TRBV7-9|TRBJ2-1|few
CASSEDRVHGNEQFF
TGTGCCAGCAGCGAGGACAGGGTTCATGGCAATGAGCAGTTCTTC
>TRBD2|TRBV29-1|TRBJ2-1|NA
CSVAWGGDYNEQFF
TGCAGCGTCGCCTGGGGAGGGGACTACAATGAGCAGTTCTTC
>NA|TRBV4-1|TRBJ1-1|NA
CASSQAWTRFEAFF
TGCGCCAGCAGCCAAGCCTGGACCCGGTTTGAAGCTTTCTTT
>TRBD2|TRBV5-4|TRBJ2-5|NA
CASSPMTSGGAETQYF
TGTGCCAGCAGCCCGATGACTAGCGGGGGGGCGGAGACCCAGTACTTC
>NA|TRBV5-1|TRBJ2-5|few
CASSLEGQGTQYF
TGCGCCAGCAGCTTGGAGGGACAAGGGACCCAGTACTTC
>NA|TRBV7-2|TRBJ1-1|few
CASSLSLNTEAFF
TGTGCCAGCAGCTTATCTTTGAACACTGAAGCTTTCTTT
>NA|TRBV7-6|TRBJ2-1|many
CASSLGQIYSSSYNEQFF
TGTGCCAGCAGCTTAGGGCAGATCTATTCGAGCTCCTACAATGAGCAGTTCTTC
>NA|TRBV6-4|TRBJ1-6|NA
CASTPNEGGSPLHF
TGTGCCAGCACTCCTAATGAGGGGGGTTCACCCCTCCACTTT
>NA|TRBV5-1|TRBJ2-7|NA
CASSWDGVTGTYEQYF
TGCGCCAGCAGCTGGGATGGGGTGACAGGTACCTACGAGCAGTACTTC
>NA|TRBV18|TRBJ1-5|few
CASSPEGSNQPQHF
TGTGCCAGCTCACCAGAGGGGAGCAATCAGCCCCAGCATTTT
>TRBD2|TRBV7-2|TRBJ2-3|NA
CASSPPGGRSPLAQYF
TGTGCCAGCAGTCCCCCGGGGGGTCGTAGCCCTCTTGCGCAGTATTTT
>TRBD1|TRBV12-5|TRBJ1-4|many
CASGSGTVANEKLFF
TGTGCTAGTGGATCCGGGACAGTAGCTAATGAAAAACTGTTTTTT
>TRBD1|TRBV9|TRBJ1-5|NA
CASSAFAGGNQPQHF
TGTGCCAGCAGCGCGTTTGCAGGGGGCAACCAGCCCCAGCATTTT
>NA|TRBV6-5|TRBJ1-1|few
CASNTAGGPTEAFF
TGTGCCAGCAACACTGCCGGGGGTCCGACTGAAGCTTTCTTT
>NA|TRBV6-5|TRBJ1-1|NA
CASSLRGGHSDEAFF
TGTGCCAGCAGCCTAAGGGGAGGACACTCAGATGAAGCTTTCTTT
>NA|TRBV4-3|TRBJ2-1|NA
CASSQEPRLPGEQFF
TGCGCCAGCAGCCAAGAACCCCGTCTTCCCGGTGAGCAGTTCTTC
>NA|TRBV29-1|TRBJ1-2|few
CSVGGYTF
TGCAGCGTTGGTGGCTACACCTTC
>NA|TRBV10-3|TRBJ2-5|NA
CATIDTQGPQETQYF
TGTGCCACCATAGACACCCAGGGACCCCAAGAGACCCAGTACTTC
>NA|TRBV7-2|TRBJ2-7|NA
CASSSRDITSSYEQYF
TGTGCCAGCAGCTCCCGGGACATAACGAGCTCCTACGAGCAGTACTTC
>NA|TRBV14|TRBJ2-2|few
CASSQSGELFF
TGTGCCAGCAGCCAAAGCGGGGAGCTGTTTTTT